Below, one T cell receptor beta chain is given with its context. This record belongs to a study of blood T cell repertoires in COVID-19. Germline CDR1 MNHEY, CDR2 SMNVEV (reference sequence). The ends lost 8 bases at V and 10 bases at J; junction bases unmatched: 26. The CDR3 extends over 19 amino acids. The protocol was immunoSEQ multiplex PCR, while the TCRdb copy is restricted to in-frame clones and leaves out a portion. Of around 140,000 clones listed, 81% are singletons. This sequence originates from a human donor in a cohort sampled during active COVID-19. The chain couples TRBV27 to TRBJ1-6, with TRBD1 matching over 7 bases. The sequenced sample consisted of peripheral blood. This chain's CDR3 is CASRLEGEQGHGSRSPLHF. CDR3 bases: TGTGCCAGCCGTCTAGAGGGTGAACAGGGGCACGGGTCTCGGTCACCCCTCCACTTT.